Below are 10 T cell receptor beta chains sequenced from a single sample in a study of STAT5B mutations in CD4+ large granular lymphocyte leukemia. Data came from immunoSEQ multiplex PCR; TCRdb stores just in-frame clones and leaves some out. Altogether roughly 48,000 clones are present, approximately 70% being singletons, with the ten largest covering approximately 1.5%. Sequenced sample: CD4+ T cells from blood buffy coats. Receptors were obtained from a human donor in good health.

This clone was seen just once. The gene calls are TRBV30 and TRBJ2-7; 9 bases fit TRBD1. V was clipped by 1 base and J by 7 bases; unmatched bases: 5. Germline loops: CDR1 GTSNPN, CDR2 SVGIG (reference sequence). The CDR3 spans 13 residues. The CDR3 sequence: CAWSEGQGGEQYF. The CDR3 region has the DNA TGTGCCTGGAGTGAGGGACAGGGAGGGGAGCAGTACTTC.

The chain uses TRBV6-5 and TRBJ2-7; D is possibly TRBD1 (5 bases). The CDR3 is made up of 13 amino acids. Trimming left V 5 bases short and J 3 bases short, with 11 bases between. The germline CDR1 and CDR2 sequences are MNHEY and SVGAGI. CDR3 in amino acids: CASSRGRNYEQYF. The CDR3 region has the DNA TGTGCCAGCAGTAGGGGTCGGAACTACGAGCAGTACTTC.

The chain has TRBV25-1 and TRBJ2-5; 10 nucleotides line up with TRBD1. The CDR3 runs 16 residues. CDR1 and CDR2 (germline): MGHDK, SYGVNS. The trim removed 5 bases at V and 1 base at J, leaving 7 bases unmatched. The CDR3 is CASSPGTGVPQETQYF. The CDR3, as DNA: TGTGCCAGCAGTCCCGGGACAGGGGTACCCCAAGAGACCCAGTACTTC.

This clone appeared a few times. This rearrangement joins TRBV7-8 to TRBJ1-6, with D tentatively TRBD1 (5 bases). Trimming took off 5 bases at V and 6 bases at J, with 14 bases between the two ends. Germline CDR1 and CDR2: SGHVS and FQNEAQ. The CDR3 length is 15 residues. The CDR3 loop is CASSPPTAVNSPLHF. As DNA, the CDR3 is TGTGCCAGCAGCCCCCCGACAGCGGTTAATTCACCCCTCCACTTT.

The V call is TRBV6-1, the J call TRBJ1-5; TRBD1 matches 8 bases. Germline trimming cut 5 bases from V and 7 bases from J; bases unmatched to any gene: 10. The CDR3 spans 15 residues. The V gene's germline CDR1 is MNHNS and CDR2 SASEGT. The CDR3 bases are TGTGCCAGCAGTCCCCAGGGGGCTATAGAACAGCCCCAGCATTTT. This translates into CASSPQGAIEQPQHF.

This rearrangement joins TRBV5-1 to TRBJ1-2; no firm D call. Between the trimmed V and J ends, which lost 0 bases and 1 base, there was a span of 16 bases. The CDR3 is made up of 17 amino acids. Germline-derived CDR1 and CDR2 are SGHRS and YFSETQ. The chain's CDR3 is CASSLGKAGRHNYGYTF. CDR3 DNA sequence: TGCGCCAGCAGCTTGGGAAAAGCAGGTCGCCATAACTATGGCTACACCTTC.

The gene calls are TRBV11-2 and TRBJ1-1; TRBD1 agrees at 10 bases. V lost 4 bases to trimming and J lost 6 bases; unmatched junction nucleotides: 5. There are 14 residues in the CDR3. The germline V gene has CDR1 SGHAT and CDR2 FQNNGV. CDR3 nucleotide sequence: TGTGCCAGCAGCTCAGACAGGGGGCTGGCTGAAGCTTTCTTT. It translates to CASSSDRGLAEAFF. The entire variable domain, with the rest obtained from reference TRBV11-2 and TRBJ1-1, is as follows: EAGVAQSPRYKIIEKRQSVAFWCNPISGHATLYWYQQILGQGPKLLIQFQNNGVVDDSQLPKDRFSAERLKGVDSTLKIQPAKLEDSAVYLCASSSDRGLAEAFFGQGTRLTVV.

This clone was detected only a few times. The V and J genes are TRBV19 and TRBJ1-5; D not resolved. This CDR3 region has 16 residues. V dropped 3 bases and J dropped 2 bases, with 14 bases sitting between them. From germline, CDR1 is LNHDA and CDR2 SQIVND (reference sequence). CDR3 sequence reads: CASSMRGGLGNQPQHF. DNA for the CDR3: TGTGCCAGTAGTATGAGAGGAGGCCTGGGCAATCAGCCCCAGCATTTT. Looking up the rest from reference TRBV19 and TRBJ1-5 gives the full variable domain: DGGITQSPKYLFRKEGQNVTLSCEQNLNHDAMYWYRQDPGQGLRLIYYSQIVNDFQKGDIAEGYSVSREKKESFPLTVTSAQKNPTAFYLCASSMRGGLGNQPQHFGDGTRLSIL.

This clone was picked up a small number of times. The chain employs TRBV9 and TRBJ2-1; the D is unclear. The CDR3 runs 14 residues. Germline CDR1 is SGDLS and CDR2 is YYNGEE. V lost 2 bases, J lost 5 bases, and 11 bases lay in between. The CDR3: CASSVSGSNNEQFF. As DNA, the CDR3 is TGTGCCAGCAGCGTGTCCGGGTCCAACAATGAGCAGTTCTTC.

This chain connects TRBV28 to TRBJ2-5; D uncertain. Germline CDR1 and CDR2: MDHEN and SYDVKM. V lost 5 bases and J lost 5, with 6 bases in between. The CDR3 consists of 11 residues. The CDR3 bases are TGTGCCAGCAGTACGGTGGAGACCCAGTACTTC. As protein: CASSTVETQYF.